Listed below are T cell receptor beta chains from one sample, sequenced in a study of graft-versus-host responses after intestinal transplantation. Assay: immunoSEQ multiplex PCR; the TCRdb copy retains only in-frame clones and omits some. The sample records under 90,000 clones, approximately 90% being singletons. The antigens of these receptors remain unknown. Here the sequenced sample was unstimulated CD4+ T cells sorted from spleen or lymph node cells, taken before transplant. Receptor source: a human donor who was the organ donor for an intestinal transplant. Each CDR3 is given without its conserved first and last residue. The order of the fields is V gene, J gene, clone size, CDR3 protein. Clone size is shown for a subset of rows, as once, few, many or a class of expanded clone.

TRBV7-3	-	-	ASSLSGNSYEQY
TRBV6-5	TRBJ2-7	-	ASSLTRGTGEQY
TRBV18	TRBJ1-1	-	ASSPEVGNTEAF
TRBV4-1	TRBJ1-3	-	ASSQGSQGTGNTIY
TRBV7-2	TRBJ1-1	-	ASSPHRGNTEAF
TRBV30	TRBJ1-1	-	AWSRTGNTEAF
TRBV5-1	TRBJ1-3	-	ASSRGTGGLFSGNTIY
TRBV5-8	TRBJ1-5	-	ASSLWADNQPQH
TRBV15	TRBJ2-7	once	ATSRGGAGALLEQY
TRBV19	TRBJ2-1	-	ASEGTSGSYPRF
TRBV5-4	TRBJ2-5	-	ASSYPGTPEETQY
TRBV14	TRBJ2-7	-	ASSQVVLNEQY
TRBV9	TRBJ2-5	-	ASSVGTSGETQY
TRBV9	TRBJ1-6	-	ASSATAGNSPLH
TRBV11-3	TRBJ2-1	-	ASMAERLNEQF
TRBV12-2	TRBJ2-1	-	ASRPGPRNEQF
TRBV2	TRBJ2-3	-	ASSETQLAGTSTDTQY
TRBV7-6	TRBJ2-1	-	ASGGSHRGEQF
TRBV12-5	TRBJ1-2	once	ASGPRQTNYGYT
TRBV11-1	TRBJ2-1	-	ASGTGTSATYNEQF
TRBV6-4	TRBJ2-7	-	ASSPRKGGGSTLPYEQY
TRBV6-6	TRBJ2-1	-	ASSLRLAGVNEQF
TRBV5-6	TRBJ1-2	-	ASSTTGEGGASYGYT
TRBV15	TRBJ2-7	-	ATSRDGQVYEQY
TRBV4-1	TRBJ2-1	-	ASSQDRVQRTSGRYGNEQF
TRBV9	TRBJ2-3	-	ASSVDPAGLRDTQY
TRBV5-1	TRBJ2-1	-	ASSLDNHNEQF
TRBV5-1	TRBJ1-2	-	ATNVGQGAEGYT
TRBV6-6	TRBJ1-1	once	ASSSDSYTEAF
TRBV6-5	TRBJ1-2	-	ASSYSPRGLIYGYT
TRBV7-2	TRBJ2-5	-	ASTKGASGGTYQETQY
TRBV30	TRBJ1-6	few	AWSDEVFWDSPLH
TRBV11-3	TRBJ2-3	-	ASSRKWGTGAAIDTQY
TRBV13	TRBJ2-7	-	ASSTGQGTSSYEQY
TRBV10-3	TRBJ2-6	-	AITGTRGSGANVLT
TRBV7-9	TRBJ1-2	-	ASSPGYYGYT
TRBV10-3	TRBJ2-4	-	AISEGRENIQY
TRBV19	TRBJ2-7	-	ASSIGTGPYEQY
TRBV11-2	TRBJ2-7	-	ASSSRDRGQYEQY
TRBV2	TRBJ1-4	-	ASSEIDSFHEKLF
TRBV7-8	TRBJ1-1	-	ASSLAYTEGEAF
TRBV12-5	TRBJ2-7	-	ASASGGLSSYEQY
TRBV7-9	TRBJ2-1	-	ASRVRGNEQF
TRBV12-5	TRBJ2-5	-	ASGLVRLDRQETQY
TRBV29-1	TRBJ2-5	-	SASYLAGAGETQY
TRBV19	TRBJ1-4	once	ASSQGRVPNEKLF
TRBV4-1	TRBJ1-2	-	ASSQGVPDSNYGYT